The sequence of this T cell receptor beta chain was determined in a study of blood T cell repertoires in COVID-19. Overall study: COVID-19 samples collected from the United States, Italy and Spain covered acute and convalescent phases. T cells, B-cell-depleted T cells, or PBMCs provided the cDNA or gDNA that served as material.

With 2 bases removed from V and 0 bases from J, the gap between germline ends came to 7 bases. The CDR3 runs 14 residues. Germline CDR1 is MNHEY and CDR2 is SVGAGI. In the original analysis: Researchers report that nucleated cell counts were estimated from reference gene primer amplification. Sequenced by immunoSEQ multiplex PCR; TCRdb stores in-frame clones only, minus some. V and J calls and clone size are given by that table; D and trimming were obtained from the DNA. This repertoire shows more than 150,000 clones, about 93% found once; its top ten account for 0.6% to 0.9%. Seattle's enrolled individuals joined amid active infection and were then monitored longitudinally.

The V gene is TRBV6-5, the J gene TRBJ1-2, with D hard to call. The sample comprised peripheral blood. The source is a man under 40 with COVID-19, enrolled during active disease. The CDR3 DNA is TGTGCCAGCAGTTACACTCTCACTAACTATGGCTACACCTTC. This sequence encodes CASSYTLTNYGYTF.